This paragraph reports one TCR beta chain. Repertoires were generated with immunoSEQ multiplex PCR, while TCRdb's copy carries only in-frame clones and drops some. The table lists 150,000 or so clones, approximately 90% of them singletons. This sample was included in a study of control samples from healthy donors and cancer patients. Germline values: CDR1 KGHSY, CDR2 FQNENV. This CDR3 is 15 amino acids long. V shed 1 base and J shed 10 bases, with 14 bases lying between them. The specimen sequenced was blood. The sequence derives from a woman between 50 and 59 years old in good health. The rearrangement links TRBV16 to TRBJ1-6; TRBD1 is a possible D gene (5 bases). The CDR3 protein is CASSQFRQGLSPLHF. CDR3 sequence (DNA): TGTGCCAGCAGCCAATTCCGGCAGGGTTTGTCACCCCTCCACTTT.